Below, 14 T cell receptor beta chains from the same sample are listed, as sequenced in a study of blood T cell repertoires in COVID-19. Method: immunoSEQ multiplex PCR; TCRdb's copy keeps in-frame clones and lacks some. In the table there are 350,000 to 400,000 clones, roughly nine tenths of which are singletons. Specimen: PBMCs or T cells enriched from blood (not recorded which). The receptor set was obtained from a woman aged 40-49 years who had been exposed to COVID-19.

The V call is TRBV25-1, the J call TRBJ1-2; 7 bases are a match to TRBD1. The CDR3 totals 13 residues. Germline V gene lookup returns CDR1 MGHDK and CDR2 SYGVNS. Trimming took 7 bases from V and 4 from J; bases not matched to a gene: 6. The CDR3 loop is CASKTGPGYGYTF. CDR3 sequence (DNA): TGTGCCAGCAAGACAGGGCCCGGCTATGGCTACACCTTC.

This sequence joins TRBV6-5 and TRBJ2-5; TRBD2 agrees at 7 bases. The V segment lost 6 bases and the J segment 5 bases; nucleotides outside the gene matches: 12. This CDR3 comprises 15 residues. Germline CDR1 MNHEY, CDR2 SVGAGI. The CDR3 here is CASRRLAGVRETQYF. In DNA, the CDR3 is TGTGCCAGCAGAAGACTAGCCGGTGTGCGGGAGACCCAGTACTTC.

The CDR3: CASSPLGQGVLNNEQFF. CDR3 nucleotides: TGTGCCAGCAGCCCATTGGGACAGGGGGTTTTAAACAATGAGCAGTTCTTC. The chain uses TRBV7-9 and TRBJ2-1, with 11 positions matching TRBD1. Per the germline V gene, CDR1 is SEHNR and CDR2 is FQNEAQ (reference sequence). V shed 5 bases, J shed 5 bases, and the junction held 11 bases outside the gene matches. CDR3 length: 17 residues.

The CDR3 coding sequence is TGTGCCAGCAGCTCCCCCCCCGGACAGGGTGGTTTAGTAGGGGGCTACACCTTC. This gives the protein CASSSPPGQGGLVGGYTF. This chain uses TRBV7-2 with TRBJ1-2; 8 positions agree with TRBD1. CDR3 length: 18 amino acids. Germline V gene sequence: CDR1 SGHTA, CDR2 FQGNSA. V dropped 4 bases and J dropped 8; count of bases not matched to a gene: 21. The variable domain in full, completed from reference TRBV7-2 and TRBJ1-2, reads GAGVSQSPSNKVTEKGKDVELRCDPISGHTALYWYRQSLGQGLEFLIYFQGNSAPDKSGLPSDRFSAERTGGSVSTLTIQRTQQEDSAVYLCASSSPPGQGGLVGGYTFGSGTRLTVV.

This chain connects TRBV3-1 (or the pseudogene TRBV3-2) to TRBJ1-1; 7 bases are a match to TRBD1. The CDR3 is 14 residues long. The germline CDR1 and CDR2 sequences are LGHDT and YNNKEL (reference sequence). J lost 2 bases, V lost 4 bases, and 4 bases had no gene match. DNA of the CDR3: TGTGCCAGCAGCCCGGGACAGTTAAACACTGAAGCTTTCTTT. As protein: CASSPGQLNTEAFF.

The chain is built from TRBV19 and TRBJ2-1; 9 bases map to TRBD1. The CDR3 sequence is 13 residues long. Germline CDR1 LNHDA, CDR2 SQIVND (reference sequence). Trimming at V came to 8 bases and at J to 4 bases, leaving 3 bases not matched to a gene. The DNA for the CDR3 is TGTGCCAGTGGGGGACAGGGTTACAATGAGCAGTTCTTC. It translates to CASGGQGYNEQFF.

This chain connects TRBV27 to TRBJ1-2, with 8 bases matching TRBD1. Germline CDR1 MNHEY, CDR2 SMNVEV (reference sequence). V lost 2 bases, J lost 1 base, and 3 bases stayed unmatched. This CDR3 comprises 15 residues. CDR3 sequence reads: CASSLQGASNYGYTF. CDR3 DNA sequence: TGTGCCAGCAGTTTACAGGGGGCCAGTAACTATGGCTACACCTTC.

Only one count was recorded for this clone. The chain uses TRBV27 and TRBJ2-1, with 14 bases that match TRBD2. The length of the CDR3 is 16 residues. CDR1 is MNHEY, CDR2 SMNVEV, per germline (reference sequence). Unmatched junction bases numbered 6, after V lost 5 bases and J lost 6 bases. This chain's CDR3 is CASSPRTSGRSNEQFF. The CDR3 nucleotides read TGTGCCAGCAGTCCAAGGACTAGCGGGAGGAGCAATGAGCAGTTCTTC.

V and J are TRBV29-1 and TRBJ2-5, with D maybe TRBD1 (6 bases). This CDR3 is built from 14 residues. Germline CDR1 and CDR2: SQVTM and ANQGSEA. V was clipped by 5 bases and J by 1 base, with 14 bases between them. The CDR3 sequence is CSVTGTRIQETQYF. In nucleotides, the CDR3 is TGCAGCGTTACCGGGACAAGGATCCAAGAGACCCAGTACTTC.

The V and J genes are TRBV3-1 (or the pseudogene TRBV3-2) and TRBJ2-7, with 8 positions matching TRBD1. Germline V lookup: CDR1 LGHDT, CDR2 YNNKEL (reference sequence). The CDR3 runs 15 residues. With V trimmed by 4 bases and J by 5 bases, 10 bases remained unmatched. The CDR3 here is CASSPRGRLSHEQYF. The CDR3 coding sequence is TGTGCCAGCAGCCCCAGGGGGCGGCTATCCCACGAGCAGTACTTC.

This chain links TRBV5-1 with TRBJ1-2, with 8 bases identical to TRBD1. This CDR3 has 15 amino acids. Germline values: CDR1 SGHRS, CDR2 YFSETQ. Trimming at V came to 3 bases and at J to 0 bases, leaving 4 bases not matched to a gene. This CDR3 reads CASSSGQGANYGYTF. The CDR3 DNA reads TGCGCCAGCAGCTCAGGACAGGGAGCTAACTATGGCTACACCTTC. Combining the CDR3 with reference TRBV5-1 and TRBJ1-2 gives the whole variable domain KAGVTQTPRYLIKTRGQQVTLSCSPISGHRSVSWYQQTPGQGLQFLFEYFSETQRNKGNFPGRFSGRQFSNSRSEMNVSTLELGDSALYLCASSSGQGANYGYTFGSGTRLTVV.

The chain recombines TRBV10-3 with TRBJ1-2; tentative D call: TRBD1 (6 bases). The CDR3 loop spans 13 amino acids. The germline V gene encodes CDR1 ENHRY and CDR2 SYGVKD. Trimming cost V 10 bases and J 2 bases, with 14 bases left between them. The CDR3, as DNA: TGTGCCACCGAGGGGGACAACAACTATGGCTACACCTTC. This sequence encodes CATEGDNNYGYTF.

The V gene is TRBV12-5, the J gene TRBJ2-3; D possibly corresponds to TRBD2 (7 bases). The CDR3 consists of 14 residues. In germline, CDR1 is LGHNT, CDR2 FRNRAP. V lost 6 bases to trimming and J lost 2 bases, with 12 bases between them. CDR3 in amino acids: CASGPGGLTDTQYF. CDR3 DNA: TGTGCTAGTGGCCCGGGGGGCCTCACAGATACGCAGTATTTT.

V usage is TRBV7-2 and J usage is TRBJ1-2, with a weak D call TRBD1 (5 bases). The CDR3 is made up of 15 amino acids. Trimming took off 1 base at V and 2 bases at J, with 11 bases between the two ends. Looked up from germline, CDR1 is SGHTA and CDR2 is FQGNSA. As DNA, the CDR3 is TGTGCCAGCAGCTTAGAGGCCAGGGCCAACTATGGCTACACCTTC. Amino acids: CASSLEARANYGYTF.